A single sample is the source of the 20 T cell receptor beta chains below, sequenced in a study of patients and donors after allogeneic stem cell transplantation. TCRdb processed the RT-PCR reads anew with MiXCR; each CDR3 protein has one entry. The sample comprises more than 850,000 distinct CDR3 sequences, over 15% of which are singletons, and roughly 6% rests with the top ten. The sample consisted of blood, either unsorted or a sorted T cell fraction (not recorded which). All receptors derive from a human donor who was either an allogeneic HSCT recipient or a stem cell or donor lymphocyte infusion donor (not recorded which). It is not recorded whose cells these are; they may come from a transplant donor.

This clonotype was recorded a few times. The CDR3 nucleotides are TGTGCCAGTAGTATAGGGGCGGATCCAGATACGCAGTATTTT. It specifies CASSIGADPDTQYF. V gene TRBV19 combines with J gene TRBJ2-3; D is unresolved. With 1 base removed from V and 4 bases from J, the gap between germline ends came to 9 bases. Germline V gives CDR1 LNHDA, CDR2 SQIVND (reference sequence). The CDR3 runs to 14 residues.

The rearrangement joins TRBV24-1 to TRBJ1-1; TRBD1 aligns across 7 bases. CDR1 KGHDR and CDR2 SFDVKD come from the germline V gene. With 9 bases clipped from V and 1 base from J, the junction kept 4 bases outside the gene matches. The CDR3 loop spans 13 amino acids. CDR3 nucleotides: TGTGCCACCCGGGGGACAGAGAACACTGAAGCTTTCTTT. It codes for CATRGTENTEAFF.

The CDR3 DNA sequence: TGTGCCAGCAGTTTACTCCGGACAGCGAAGCAAGAGACCCAGTACTTC. Protein product: CASSLLRTAKQETQYF. The rearrangement links TRBV27 to TRBJ2-5; a possible D gene is TRBD1 (6 bases). This CDR3 is built from 16 residues. The ends were cut back, 2 bases at V and 2 bases at J, with 15 bases in the middle. CDR1 is MNHEY, CDR2 SMNVEV, per germline (reference sequence).

The V gene is TRBV20-1, the J gene TRBJ2-1; D not resolved. The CDR3 is 13 residues long. Trimming removed 5 bases at V and 6 bases at J, with 14 bases between. Per the germline V gene, CDR1 is DFQATT and CDR2 is SNEGSKA (reference sequence). The DNA of the CDR3 is TGCAGTGCTGTTAGAGGTTTGGCCAATGAGCAGTTCTTC. Protein sequence: CSAVRGLANEQFF.

In its sample, this clonotype was seen a few times. J is TRBJ2-1 and V is TRBV9; 10 bases fit TRBD2. In germline, CDR1 is SGDLS, CDR2 YYNGEE. The V and J ends lost 0 bases and 7 bases, in that order; junction bases with no gene match: 7. The CDR3 length is 16 residues. Here the CDR3 DNA reads TGTGCCAGCAGCGTAGCAGCGGGAGGGCTTGGAAATGAGCAGTTCTTC. Its translation: CASSVAAGGLGNEQFF. Full variable domain (rest looked up from reference TRBV9 and TRBJ2-1): DSGVTQTPKHLITATGQRVTLRCSPRSGDLSVYWYQQSLDQGLQFLIQYYNGEERAKGNILERFSAQQFPDLHSELNLSSLELGDSALYFCASSVAAGGLGNEQFFGPGTRLTVL.

In its sample, this clonotype was seen a few times. The rearrangement joins TRBV2 to TRBJ2-7; TRBD1 agrees at 8 bases. The V gene end was trimmed by 6 bases and the J gene end by 2 bases; junction bases not matched to a gene: 6. Germline CDR1 is SNHLY and CDR2 is FYNNEI. The length of the CDR3 is 14 residues. The CDR3 sequence: CASRKGQAAYEQYF. The CDR3 DNA follows: TGTGCCAGCAGGAAGGGACAGGCTGCCTACGAGCAGTACTTC.

This clonotype was seen a handful of times. V gene TRBV6-5 combines with J gene TRBJ1-5, with D unclear. V was trimmed by 0 bases and J by 4 bases, leaving 7 bases between them. The germline V gene encodes CDR1 MNHEY and CDR2 SVGAGI. The CDR3 spans 14 residues. Here the CDR3 reads CASSYSSRNQPQHF. The CDR3 bases are TGTGCCAGCAGTTACTCGAGTCGTAATCAGCCCCAGCATTTT.

This clonotype appeared a few times. V is TRBV3-1 and J is TRBJ2-3, with 12 positions matching TRBD2. Germline CDR1 LGHDT, CDR2 YNNKEL (reference sequence). V shed 2 bases and J 5 bases; nucleotides not matched to a gene: 8. This CDR3 region has 17 residues. The CDR3: CASSQILAGGLGDTQYF. DNA of the CDR3: TGTGCCAGCAGCCAAATACTAGCGGGAGGTTTAGGAGATACGCAGTATTTT.

This clonotype was observed a handful of times. The chain carries TRBV10-3 and TRBJ2-7; 7 bases align to TRBD2. This CDR3 comprises 15 residues. The ends lost 2 bases at V and 3 bases at J; junction bases unmatched: 7. The germline CDR1 and CDR2 sequences are ENHRY and SYGVKD. For the CDR3, the DNA is TGTGCCATCAGTGAGCAGGGACTACCGCACTACGAGCAGTACTTC. Amino acids: CAISEQGLPHYEQYF.

The V gene is TRBV12-3 or TRBV12-4, the J gene TRBJ2-1, with D tentatively TRBD1 or TRBD2 (5 bases each). The CDR3 length is 13 residues. Trimming left V 6 bases short and J 7 bases short, with 13 bases between. CDR3 in amino acids: CASSRGHPNEQFF. The CDR3 region has the DNA TGTGCCAGCAGCCGGGGCCACCCAAATGAGCAGTTCTTC.

V usage is TRBV5-1 and J usage is TRBJ1-1; D is perhaps TRBD1 (6 bases). Looked up from germline, CDR1 is SGHRS and CDR2 is YFSETQ. Trimming pared 4 bases from V and 1 base from J, leaving 11 bases between. The CDR3 spans 14 residues. Here the CDR3 reads CASSVIGGNTEAFF. Here the CDR3 DNA reads TGCGCCAGCAGCGTTATAGGGGGGAACACTGAAGCTTTCTTT.

Many counts were recorded for this clonotype. The chain is built from TRBV12-3 or TRBV12-4 and TRBJ2-2, with 9 bases lining up with TRBD1. V lost 6 bases, J lost 7 bases, and 9 bases stayed unmatched. This CDR3 region has 15 residues. CDR3 sequence: CASRIGTGSVGELFF. In DNA, the CDR3 is TGTGCCAGCAGGATCGGGACAGGGTCCGTCGGGGAGCTGTTTTTT.

This chain links TRBV12-3 or TRBV12-4 with TRBJ1-2; perhaps TRBD1 as D (5 bases). CDR3 size: 16 residues. V lost 6 bases and J 5 bases, leaving 22 bases between the germline ends. The CDR3: CASSNPGPPGVYGYTF. DNA of the CDR3: TGTGCCAGCAGCAACCCGGGACCCCCGGGCGTGTATGGCTACACCTTC.

This clonotype has a handful of counts. This sequence joins TRBV24-1 and TRBJ2-6; D uncertain. The CDR3 is made up of 13 amino acids. Germline V gene data show CDR1 as KGHDR and CDR2 as SFDVKD. Between the trimmed V and J ends, which lost 9 bases and 2 bases, there was a span of 7 bases. In DNA, the CDR3 is TGTGCCACCTTAGCCCCTGGGGCCAACGTCCTGACTTTC. Its translation is CATLAPGANVLTF.

At least ten counts were recorded for this clonotype. The CDR3 nucleotides read TGTGCCAGCAGTCGGGGGAGAAGCAATCAGCCCCAGCATTTT. Translation gives CASSRGRSNQPQHF. This sequence joins TRBV6-1 and TRBJ1-5, with a tentative D call TRBD1 (5 bases). V was pared by 5 bases and J by 1 base, with 9 bases between. This CDR3 region has 14 residues. From germline, CDR1 is MNHNS and CDR2 SASEGT.

The V and J genes are TRBV7-9 and TRBJ2-3; 8 nucleotides match TRBD1. From germline, CDR1 is SEHNR and CDR2 FQNEAQ (reference sequence). The CDR3 totals 17 residues. J gave up 0 bases and V 4 bases, and 9 bases lay outside the gene matches. The CDR3 reads CASSSTRTGQSTDTQYF. In DNA, the CDR3 is TGTGCCAGCAGCTCGACCCGGACAGGGCAAAGCACAGATACGCAGTATTTT.

This clonotype was counted a single time. CDR3 nucleotides: TGTGCCAGCAGCGGGAAGGGGAGCGGCAACTCCTACGAGCAGTACTTC. It is translated as CASSGKGSGNSYEQYF. The chain employs TRBV11-3 and TRBJ2-7, with D perhaps TRBD1 or TRBD2 (5 bases each). V was trimmed by 5 bases and J by 0 bases, leaving 17 bases between them. CDR1 SGHNT and CDR2 YENEEA come from the germline V gene. The CDR3 covers 16 residues.

The chain employs TRBV19 and TRBJ2-4; weak D call: TRBD2 (5 bases). Germline CDR1 is LNHDA and CDR2 is SQIVND (reference sequence). V lost 3 bases and J 1 base, leaving 13 bases between the germline ends. The CDR3 contains 16 residues. CDR3 in amino acids: CASSIADSLAKNIQYF. CDR3 nucleotides: TGTGCCAGTAGTATCGCGGACTCTCTCGCCAAAAACATTCAGTACTTC. Supplemented by reference TRBV19 and TRBJ2-4, the full variable domain reads DGGITQSPKYLFRKEGQNVTLSCEQNLNHDAMYWYRQDPGQGLRLIYYSQIVNDFQKGDIAEGYSVSREKKESFPLTVTSAQKNPTAFYLCASSIADSLAKNIQYFGAGTRLSVL.

The rearrangement links TRBV3-1 to TRBJ1-2; D call uncertain. Between the trimmed V and J ends, which lost 3 bases and 4 bases, there was a span of 3 bases. In germline, CDR1 is LGHDT, CDR2 YNNKEL (reference sequence). This CDR3 contains 11 residues. The CDR3 DNA reads TGTGCCAGCAGCCACAGCTATGGCTACACCTTC. It yields the protein CASSHSYGYTF.

In its sample, this clonotype was seen a few times. The V call is TRBV7-2, the J call TRBJ2-4; 8 bases fit TRBD2. CDR3 length: 16 amino acids. CDR1 is SGHTA, CDR2 FQGNSA, per germline. Trimming cost V 5 bases and J 0 bases; bases outside gene matches: 6. The CDR3 DNA is TGTGCCAGCAGCACCACTAGCGGTGTAGCCAAAAACATTCAGTACTTC. It specifies CASSTTSGVAKNIQYF. Supplemented by reference TRBV7-2 and TRBJ2-4, the full variable domain reads GAGVSQSPSNKVTEKGKDVELRCDPISGHTALYWYRQSLGQGLEFLIYFQGNSAPDKSGLPSDRFSAERTGGSVSTLTIQRTQQEDSAVYLCASSTTSGVAKNIQYFGAGTRLSVL.